This T cell receptor beta chain derives from a study of OX40 agonist ivuxolimab in advanced cancers. Study at large: The study gave patients intravenous ivuxolimab at 0.01 to 10 mg/kg every 2 weeks. The dose-escalation cohort had hepatocellular carcinoma, melanoma, renal cell or head and neck cancer. Findings of the study overall: CD4+ T cells averaged fewer expanded clones than CD8+ T cells.

Method: immunoSEQ multiplex PCR; TCRdb's copy keeps in-frame clones and lacks some. The sample has 70,000 or so clones; about four fifths are singletons. V gave up 3 bases and J gave up 0 bases; unmatched junction bases: 1. This CDR3 contains 15 residues. The germline V gene encodes CDR1 ENHRY and CDR2 SYGVKD. A note on this clone: Antigen specificity is unknown.

The rearrangement joins TRBV10-3 to TRBJ1-2; 10 bases are shared with TRBD1. Sequencing was performed on CD4+ or CD8+ T cells sorted from blood, taken in a trial of the OX40 agonist ivuxolimab. This TCR came from an adult with an advanced solid tumor such as melanoma, head and neck, liver or kidney cancer. CDR3 loop: CAISEGTGANYGYTF. The CDR3 DNA follows: TGTGCCATCAGTGAAGGGACAGGGGCTAACTATGGCTACACCTTC.